This T cell receptor (beta chain) was found in a study of vaccination and CD4 T cells after COVID-19. The CDR3 sequence is 18 residues long. CDR1 DFQATT and CDR2 SNEGSKA come from the germline V gene (reference sequence). V was clipped by 2 bases and J by 3 bases, with 25 bases between them. The table lists this clonotype with a few counts. What it binds is unknown. An Oncomine TCR Beta short-read assay was used to sequence the DNA from cultured CD4+ T cells. From CD4+ T cells that had been cultured, genomic DNA was extracted. Using its own MiXCR run on the PCR reads, TCRdb lists one record per CDR3 protein. The table includes approximately 20,000 distinct CDR3 sequences, more than 70% detected once. Treatment specified: roughly nine-day PBMC culture with coronavirus spike peptide pools or control peptides (ViraFEST assay).

The input for sequencing was CD4+ T cells from blood, cultured in vitro, taken after SARS-CoV-2 vaccination. The chain couples TRBV20-1 to TRBJ1-1, with a possible D match to TRBD1 (6 bases). This TCR was recovered from a human donor who received a COVID-19 vaccine. The chain's CDR3 is CSARNGRGRVRRDTEAFF. The CDR3 DNA follows: TGCAGTGCTAGAAACGGGAGGGGGAGGGTGAGAAGAGACACTGAAGCTTTCTTT.